The 15 T cell receptor beta chains given below trace back to one sample, sequenced in a study of T cell responses to AZD1222 COVID-19 vaccine. Using immunoSEQ multiplex PCR, the repertoire was profiled, and TCRdb retains in-frame clones only, with some absent. The sample shows about 130,000 clones, 93% of them seen only once. The sequencing used peripheral blood, collected on day 0 of AZD1222 vaccination. The receptor set was obtained from an adult in good health.

The chain employs TRBV5-1 and TRBJ1-6, with a tentative D call TRBD1 (6 bases). The length of the CDR3 is 14 residues. The ends were cut back, 2 bases at V and 5 bases at J, with 8 bases in the middle. Germline CDR1 is SGHRS and CDR2 is YFSETQ. In DNA form, the CDR3 reads TGCGCCAGCAGCTTCGGGGGCAATAATTCACCCCTCCACTTT. It translates to CASSFGGNNSPLHF.

CDR3 sequence reads: CASSQGRWDRVNSPLHF. The DNA for the CDR3 is TGTGCCAGCAGCCAAGGGAGATGGGACAGGGTCAATTCACCCCTCCACTTT. This chain connects TRBV14 to TRBJ1-6; 9 nucleotides line up with TRBD1. The CDR3 length is 17 residues. Germline assignment: CDR1 SGHDN and CDR2 FVKESK. Trimming took 1 base from V and 7 from J; bases not matched to a gene: 8. Together with reference TRBV14 and TRBJ1-6, the CDR3 gives the full variable domain: EAGVTQFPSHSVIEKGQTVTLRCDPISGHDNLYWYRRVMGKEIKFLLHFVKESKQDESGMPNNRFLAERTGGTYSTLKVQPAELEDSGVYFCASSQGRWDRVNSPLHFGNGTRLTVT.

The chain links TRBV12-5 to TRBJ1-2, with a possible D match to TRBD1 (6 bases). There are 13 residues in the CDR3. With 2 bases removed from V and 2 bases from J, the gap between germline ends came to 6 bases. CDR1 and CDR2 (germline): LGHNT, FRNRAP. CDR3 sequence reads: CASGLRGNYGYTF. The CDR3 DNA follows: TGTGCTAGTGGTTTGAGGGGGAACTATGGCTACACCTTC.

This chain links TRBV5-1 with TRBJ2-1; D is ambiguous. This CDR3 spans 16 amino acids. Germline CDR1 SGHRS, CDR2 YFSETQ. The V end was cut by 0 bases, the J end by 0 bases, with 10 bases between. The CDR3: CASSLEEISSYNEQFF. The CDR3 DNA is TGCGCCAGCAGCTTGGAGGAGATAAGCTCCTACAATGAGCAGTTCTTC.

As for this clone: At one of its ends the junction is not consistent with the germline gene, which may arise from a read error. The V and J genes are TRBV6-5 and TRBJ1-4; TRBD1 matches 7 bases. CDR1 is MNHEY and CDR2 is SVGAGI in the germline V gene. The CDR3 runs to 16 residues. CDR3 residues: CASSYSKLGQEEKLFF. CDR3 nucleotides: TGTGCTAGCAGTTACTCGAAACTTGGACAGGAGGAAAAACTGTTTTTT.

V gene TRBV5-1 combines with J gene TRBJ1-6; 10 bases are shared with TRBD1. This CDR3 has 16 amino acids. CDR1 is SGHRS and CDR2 is YFSETQ in the germline V gene. With V trimmed by 3 bases and J by 2 bases, 2 bases remained unmatched. CDR3 in amino acids: CASSYGQGAYNSPLHF. The CDR3 DNA is TGCGCCAGCAGCTACGGACAGGGGGCCTATAATTCACCCCTCCACTTT.

In its sample, this clone was seen once. This chain joins TRBV10-3 and TRBJ1-2; D unclear. V was shortened by 2 bases and J by 2 bases, with 12 bases between the two germline ends. Per germline, CDR1 ENHRY and CDR2 SYGVKD. This CDR3 is built from 15 residues. The CDR3 protein is CAISEPEEGNYGYTF. The CDR3 DNA is TGTGCCATCAGTGAGCCCGAGGAGGGAAACTATGGCTACACCTTC.

On this clone: The same CDR3 can be traced to other DNA sequences in this sample. The CDR3 is CASSQTSGGYNEQFF. The CDR3 coding sequence is TGTGCCAGCAGCCAGACTAGCGGGGGATACAATGAGCAGTTCTTC. The chain employs TRBV5-4 and TRBJ2-1; 12 bases match TRBD2. The junction had 3 bases not matched to a gene; V was cut back by 4 bases and J by 4 bases. The CDR3 is 15 residues long. The V gene's germline CDR1 is SGHNT and CDR2 YYREEE (reference sequence).

This chain links TRBV9 with TRBJ1-3; D is ambiguous. The CDR3 spans 14 residues. Germline CDR1 and CDR2: SGDLS and YYNGEE. The germline V and J ends were trimmed by 3 bases and 0 bases, with 7 bases remaining between them. The CDR3 protein is CASSDKSSGNTIYF. DNA of the CDR3: TGTGCCAGCAGCGACAAGAGCTCTGGAAACACCATATATTTT. Filled out from reference TRBV9 and TRBJ1-3, the complete variable domain reads DSGVTQTPKHLITATGQRVTLRCSPRSGDLSVYWYQQSLDQGLQFLIQYYNGEERAKGNILERFSAQQFPDLHSELNLSSLELGDSALYFCASSDKSSGNTIYFGEGSWLTVV.

The gene calls are TRBV7-8 and TRBJ1-1; D uncertain. CDR3 length: 15 amino acids. Trimming cost V 5 bases and J 1 base, with 14 bases left between them. Germline values: CDR1 SGHVS, CDR2 FQNEAQ. The CDR3 DNA follows: TGTGCCAGCAGCCATACCCGTACTGGGAACACTGAAGCTTTCTTT. Its protein is CASSHTRTGNTEAFF.

The chain couples TRBV19 to TRBJ1-1; tentatively, D is TRBD1 (6 bases). Trimming cost V 3 bases and J 6 bases, with 17 bases left between them. Per the germline V gene, CDR1 is LNHDA and CDR2 is SQIVND (reference sequence). The CDR3 has 15 amino acids. CDR3 loop: CASSMGPGAIPEAFF. The CDR3 DNA reads TGTGCCAGTAGTATGGGTCCGGGGGCGATCCCTGAAGCTTTCTTT.

The chain combines TRBV7-3 with TRBJ2-3; TRBD2 matches at 7 bases. Germline V lookup: CDR1 SGHTA, CDR2 FQGTGA. CDR3 length: 14 amino acids. V shed 2 bases and J 5 bases; nucleotides not matched to a gene: 4. CDR3 DNA: TGTGCCAGCAGCTTACGGCGGGGGTTAGATACGCAGTATTTT. It is translated as CASSLRRGLDTQYF.

V usage is TRBV6-5 and J usage is TRBJ1-2, with a weak D call TRBD1 (5 bases). Per the germline V gene, CDR1 is MNHEY and CDR2 is SVGAGI. V was clipped by 5 bases and J by 3 bases, with 13 bases between them. This CDR3 has 14 amino acids. The CDR3 sequence: CASSPPAGYYGYTF. CDR3 bases: TGTGCCAGCAGTCCCCCCGCAGGGTACTATGGCTACACCTTC.

V gene TRBV9 combines with J gene TRBJ1-2, with 7 bases lining up with TRBD1. Unmatched junction bases numbered 4, after V lost 3 bases and J lost 2 bases. Germline lookup yields CDR1 SGDLS and CDR2 YYNGEE. The CDR3 covers 14 residues. CDR3 sequence reads: CASSASGGNYGYTF. CDR3 DNA sequence: TGTGCCAGCAGCGCCTCAGGGGGAAACTATGGCTACACCTTC.

The chain carries TRBV5-6 and TRBJ1-1, with D possibly TRBD1 on 5 matching bases. V was pared by 0 bases and J by 0 bases, with 15 bases between. Germline-derived CDR1 and CDR2 are SGHDT and YYEEEE. The CDR3 spans 17 residues. CDR3 region: CASSLAGNRGLNTEAFF. The CDR3 bases are TGTGCCAGCAGCTTGGCCGGAAATAGGGGTCTGAACACTGAAGCTTTCTTT.